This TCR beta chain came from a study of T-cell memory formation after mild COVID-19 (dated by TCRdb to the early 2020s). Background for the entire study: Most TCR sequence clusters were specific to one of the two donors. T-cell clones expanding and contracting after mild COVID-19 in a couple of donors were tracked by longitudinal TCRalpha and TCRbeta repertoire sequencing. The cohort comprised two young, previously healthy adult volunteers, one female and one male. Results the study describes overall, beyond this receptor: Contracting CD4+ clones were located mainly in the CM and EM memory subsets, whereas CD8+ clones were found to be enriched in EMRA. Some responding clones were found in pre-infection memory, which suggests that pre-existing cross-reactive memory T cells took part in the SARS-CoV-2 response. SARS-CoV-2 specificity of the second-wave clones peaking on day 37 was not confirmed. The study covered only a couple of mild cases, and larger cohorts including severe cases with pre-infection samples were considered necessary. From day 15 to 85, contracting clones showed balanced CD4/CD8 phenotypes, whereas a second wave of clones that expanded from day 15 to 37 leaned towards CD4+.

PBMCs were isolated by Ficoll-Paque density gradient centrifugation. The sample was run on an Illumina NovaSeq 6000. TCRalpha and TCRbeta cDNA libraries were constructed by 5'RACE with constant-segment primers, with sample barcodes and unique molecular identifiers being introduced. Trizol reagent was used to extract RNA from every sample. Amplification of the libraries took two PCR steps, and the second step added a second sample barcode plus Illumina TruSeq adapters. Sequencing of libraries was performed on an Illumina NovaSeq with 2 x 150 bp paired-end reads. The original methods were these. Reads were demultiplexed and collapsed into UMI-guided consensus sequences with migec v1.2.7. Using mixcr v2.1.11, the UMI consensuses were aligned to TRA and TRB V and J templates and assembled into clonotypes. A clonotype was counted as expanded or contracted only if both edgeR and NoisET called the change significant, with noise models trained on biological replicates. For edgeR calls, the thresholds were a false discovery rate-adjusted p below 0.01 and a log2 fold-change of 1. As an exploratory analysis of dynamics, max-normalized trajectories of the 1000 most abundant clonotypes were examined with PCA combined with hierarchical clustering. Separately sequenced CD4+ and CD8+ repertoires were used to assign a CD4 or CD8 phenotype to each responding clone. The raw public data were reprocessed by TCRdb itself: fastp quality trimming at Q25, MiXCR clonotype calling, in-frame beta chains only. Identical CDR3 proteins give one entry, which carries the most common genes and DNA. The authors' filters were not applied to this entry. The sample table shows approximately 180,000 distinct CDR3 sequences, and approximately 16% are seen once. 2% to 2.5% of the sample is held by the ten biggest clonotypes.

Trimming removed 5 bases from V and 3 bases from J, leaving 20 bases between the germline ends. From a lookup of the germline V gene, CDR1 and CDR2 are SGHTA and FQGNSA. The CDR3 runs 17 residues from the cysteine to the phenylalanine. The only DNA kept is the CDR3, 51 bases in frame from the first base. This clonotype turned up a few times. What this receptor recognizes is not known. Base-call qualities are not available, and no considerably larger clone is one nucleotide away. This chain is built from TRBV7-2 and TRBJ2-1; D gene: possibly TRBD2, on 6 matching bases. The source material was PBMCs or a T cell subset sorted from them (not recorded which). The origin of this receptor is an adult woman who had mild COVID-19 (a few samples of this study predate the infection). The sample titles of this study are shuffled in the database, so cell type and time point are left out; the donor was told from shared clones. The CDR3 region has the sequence CASSEGRGESGYNEQFF. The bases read TGTGCCAGCAGCGAAGGGCGGGGTGAATCGGGCTACAATGAGCAGTTCTTC. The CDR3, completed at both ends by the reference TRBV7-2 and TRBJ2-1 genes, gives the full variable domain GAGVSQSPSNKVTEKGKDVELRCDPISGHTALYWYRQSLGQGLEFLIYFQGNSAPDKSGLPSDRFSAERTGGSVSTLTIQRTQQEDSAVYLCASSEGRGESGYNEQFFGPGTRLTVL.